One T cell receptor beta chain is described in this entry. What it binds is not known. This entry comes from a study of T cell repertoires in cytomegalovirus infection. Background on the study: In the study, CMV epitopes included recently identified HLA-C-restricted and well-studied HLA-B-restricted ones. Both CMV infection and a matching HLA type were indicated by public TCR beta signatures.

TCRdb reprocessed the reads via MiXCR and lists one record per CDR3 protein. The sample shows approximately 70,000 distinct CDR3 sequences, 20% of them seen only once. Findings and caveats of the study: Cumulative public TCR beta family frequency identified carriers of CMV plus the relevant HLA.

The sequence was collected from a human donor in good health (CMV status not recorded). Some clones in this sample may be carry-over from other donors' samples. Specimen: CD8+ T cells from cultured PBMCs, collected from culture after CMV antigen stimulation.

The CDR3 coding sequence is TGCGCCAGCAGCCAGGACCTCCCTAGGGGGGCTCCCTACGAGCAGTACTTC. Protein: CASSQDLPRGAPYEQYF. The gene calls are TRBV4-1 and TRBJ2-7; D may match TRBD1 or TRBD2 (6 bases each). Germline V gene sequence: CDR1 MGHRA, CDR2 YSYEKL. The CDR3 is made up of 17 amino acids. V was cut by 3 bases and J by 2 bases, with 20 bases left in between.